The entry below gives a single T cell receptor beta chain sequence along with its context. The data were taken from a study of cytomegalovirus exposure and HLA in healthy donors. CDR3 length: 15 amino acids. Germline loops: CDR1 MGHRA, CDR2 YSYEKL. The V and J ends lost 0 bases and 3 bases respectively, with 8 bases between them. Measured with immunoSEQ multiplex PCR; TCRdb has only the in-frame clones, and not every one. The sample yields roughly 140,000 clones, around 86% seen once. Sequenced material: PBMCs. The TCR was taken from a man aged 18 to 30 in good health and CMV-seropositive. This chain connects TRBV4-1 to TRBJ1-4; unclear D gene. The CDR3 nucleotides read TGCGCCAGCAGCCAAGATTGGTTAGCTAATGAAAAACTGTTTTTT. Amino acids: CASSQDWLANEKLFF.